Each of the 18 T cell receptor beta chains below was sequenced from the same sample in a study of technical replicates of blood from several donors. Clones were read by immunoSEQ multiplex PCR, and TCRdb kept only the in-frame ones, dropping some. The sample shows more than 80,000 clones, approximately 96% of them seen only once. Sequencing was done on a sample of T cells isolated from PBMCs. The receptors here all came from a human donor in good health.

The J gene is TRBJ1-6, the V gene TRBV4-1, with 9 bases aligning to TRBD1. This CDR3 comprises 12 residues. Germline lookup yields CDR1 MGHRA and CDR2 YSYEKL. After removal of 7 bases from V and 14 bases from J, the junction contained 6 bases not matched to a gene. The CDR3 nucleotides are TGCGCCAGCACTCAAGGGACAGGGACCCTCCACTTT. Its protein is CASTQGTGTLHF.

CDR3 sequence (DNA): TGTGCCAGCAGCCCTCCTCAGTACCAAGAGACCCAGTACTTC. Residues: CASSPPQYQETQYF. The rearrangement joins TRBV5-6 to TRBJ2-5; D not resolved. The CDR3 runs 14 residues. Germline V gene lookup returns CDR1 SGHDT and CDR2 YYEEEE. V was trimmed by 4 bases and J by 0 bases, leaving 10 bases between them.

Written as DNA, the CDR3 is TGTGCCAGCAGTTACTCCAGGCAGAGATATTTAGAGACCCAGTACTTC. It is translated as CASSYSRQRYLETQYF. V gene TRBV6-5 combines with J gene TRBJ2-5; D call uncertain. The germline CDR1 and CDR2 sequences are MNHEY and SVGAGI. The CDR3 spans 16 residues. V was trimmed by 0 bases and J by 4 bases, leaving 15 bases between them.

V and J are TRBV27 and TRBJ1-1; D is possibly TRBD1 (5 bases). The CDR3 contains 11 residues. Germline V gene data show CDR1 as MNHEY and CDR2 as SMNVEV (reference sequence). V gave up 6 bases and J gave up 7 bases, with 9 bases separating them. The CDR3 protein is CASRAGIEAFF. Here the CDR3 DNA reads TGTGCCAGCAGGGCAGGGATTGAAGCTTTCTTT.

The rearrangement uses TRBV12-5 and TRBJ1-3, with D hard to call. V dropped 7 bases and J dropped 7 bases, with 11 bases sitting between them. Germline CDR1 and CDR2: LGHNT and FRNRAP. CDR3 length: 12 residues. CDR3 amino acids: CASERERNTIYF. Written as DNA, the CDR3 is TGTGCTAGTGAAAGGGAGAGGAACACCATATATTTT.

V and J are TRBV7-3 and TRBJ1-1, with TRBD1 as a possible D gene (6 bases). This CDR3 comprises 13 residues. Germline V gives CDR1 SGHTA, CDR2 FQGTGA. V was pared by 6 bases and J by 2 bases, with 10 bases between. CDR3 sequence: CASRGRGNTEAFF. CDR3 bases: TGTGCCAGCAGGGGCAGGGGTAACACTGAAGCTTTCTTT.

CDR3: CASSQMDLVHEQYF. CDR3 sequence (DNA): TGCGCCAGCAGCCAAATGGACTTGGTCCACGAGCAGTACTTC. This sequence joins TRBV4-1 and TRBJ2-7, with D possibly TRBD2 on 5 matching bases. Germline V CDR1 and CDR2: MGHRA, YSYEKL. This CDR3 is 14 amino acids long. Deletions cut 2 bases from V and 5 bases from J, with 13 bases between.

The rearrangement joins TRBV7-9 to TRBJ2-7, with a tentative D call TRBD2 (7 bases). The V end lost 7 bases, the J end lost 5 bases, and 15 bases lay between the germline ends. The CDR3 totals 13 residues. Germline V gene lookup returns CDR1 SEHNR and CDR2 FQNEAQ (reference sequence). The CDR3 loop reads CASILKGGDEQYF. DNA for the CDR3: TGTGCCAGCATCCTAAAAGGGGGGGACGAGCAGTACTTC.

The chain employs TRBV9 and TRBJ2-1, with D possibly being TRBD1 (8 bases). The CDR3 sequence is 12 residues long. The germline V gene has CDR1 SGDLS and CDR2 YYNGEE. The V end lost 9 bases, the J end lost 9 bases, and 16 bases lay between the germline ends. This CDR3 is CAIHRGGGEQFF. In DNA form, the CDR3 reads TGTGCCATCCACAGGGGGGGCGGTGAGCAGTTCTTC.

The rearrangement joins TRBV2 to TRBJ1-2, with D possibly TRBD1 on 5 matching bases. Germline lookup yields CDR1 SNHLY and CDR2 FYNNEI. V dropped 3 bases and J dropped 6 bases, with 14 bases sitting between them. This CDR3 has 14 residues. This CDR3 reads CASSDLSGLDGYTF. The CDR3 coding sequence is TGTGCCAGCAGTGATTTGTCAGGGCTCGATGGCTACACCTTC.

The CDR3 DNA reads as TGCAGCGGGACAGGGGCTAATGAAAAACTGTTTTTT. Encoded protein: CSGTGANEKLFF. V usage is TRBV29-1 and J usage is TRBJ1-4; 9 bases are shared with TRBD1. V was pared by 7 bases and J by 3 bases, with 0 bases of the junction left unmatched. Germline values: CDR1 SQVTM, CDR2 ANQGSEA. CDR3 length equals 12 residues.

This chain links TRBV6-5 with TRBJ2-3; 10 bases agree with TRBD2. J lost 2 bases, V lost 2 bases, and 4 bases had no gene match. This CDR3 comprises 16 residues. CDR1 and CDR2 (germline): MNHEY, SVGAGI. The DNA for the CDR3 is TGTGCCAGCAGTTACGGGCTAGCGGGGGCCACAGATACGCAGTATTTT. It is translated as CASSYGLAGATDTQYF.

This clone has a single count. The rearrangement links TRBV28 to TRBJ1-5, with 8 bases aligning to TRBD1. This CDR3 spans 18 amino acids. Germline values: CDR1 MDHEN, CDR2 SYDVKM. Trimming at V came to 3 bases and at J to 1 base, leaving 11 bases not matched to a gene. The CDR3 loop is CASSFGEGTGWSNQPQHF. CDR3 sequence (DNA): TGTGCCAGCAGTTTTGGCGAAGGGACAGGTTGGAGCAATCAGCCCCAGCATTTT.

V usage is TRBV5-5 and J usage is TRBJ1-3, with D possibly being TRBD1 (6 bases). The ends were cut back, 4 bases at V and 0 bases at J, with 11 bases in the middle. Germline CDR1 SGHKS, CDR2 YYEKEE (reference sequence). This CDR3 spans 15 amino acids. DNA for the CDR3: TGTGCCAGCAGCAAGGGGGATGGCTCTGGAAACACCATATATTTT. It specifies CASSKGDGSGNTIYF.

The rearrangement uses TRBV4-2 and TRBJ1-4, with D possibly TRBD1 on 6 matching bases. CDR1 is LGHNA and CDR2 is YNFKEQ in the germline V gene. Trimming shortened V by 3 bases and J by 8 bases, and 19 bases separated the two germline ends. The CDR3 sequence is 16 residues long. DNA of the CDR3: TGTGCCAGCAGCCAGGATGGCGGGGGCTCCAAGGAAAAACTGTTTTTT. Translating gives CASSQDGGGSKEKLFF.

V is TRBV7-2 and J is TRBJ2-1, with 11 bases aligning to TRBD2. Germline values: CDR1 SGHTA, CDR2 FQGNSA. The junction had 5 bases not matched to a gene; V was cut back by 4 bases and J by 6 bases. This CDR3 is built from 15 residues. CDR3 sequence: CASSSLAGGSNEQFF. The CDR3 nucleotides are TGTGCCAGCAGCTCCCTAGCGGGAGGATCCAATGAGCAGTTCTTC. Full variable domain (remainder filled in from reference TRBV7-2 and TRBJ2-1): GAGVSQSPSNKVTEKGKDVELRCDPISGHTALYWYRQSLGQGLEFLIYFQGNSAPDKSGLPSDRFSAERTGGSVSTLTIQRTQQEDSAVYLCASSSLAGGSNEQFFGPGTRLTVL.

In its sample, this clone was seen once. This chain uses TRBV25-1 with TRBJ1-1, with 7 bases lining up with TRBD1. With 1 base clipped from V and 2 bases from J, the junction kept 4 bases outside the gene matches. The CDR3 contains 15 residues. The germline V gene has CDR1 MGHDK and CDR2 SYGVNS. Written as DNA, the CDR3 is TGTGCCAGCAGTGAATTGGGACAGCCCAACACTGAAGCTTTCTTT. Translation gives CASSELGQPNTEAFF.

The V and J genes are TRBV27 and TRBJ2-5, with D maybe TRBD1 (6 bases). CDR3 size: 14 residues. The V gene lost 2 bases and the J gene lost 3 bases, with 10 bases spanning the gap. Per germline, CDR1 MNHEY and CDR2 SMNVEV (reference sequence). The CDR3: CASSLRTEKETQYF. The CDR3 DNA follows: TGTGCCAGCAGTTTACGGACAGAAAAAGAGACCCAGTACTTC.